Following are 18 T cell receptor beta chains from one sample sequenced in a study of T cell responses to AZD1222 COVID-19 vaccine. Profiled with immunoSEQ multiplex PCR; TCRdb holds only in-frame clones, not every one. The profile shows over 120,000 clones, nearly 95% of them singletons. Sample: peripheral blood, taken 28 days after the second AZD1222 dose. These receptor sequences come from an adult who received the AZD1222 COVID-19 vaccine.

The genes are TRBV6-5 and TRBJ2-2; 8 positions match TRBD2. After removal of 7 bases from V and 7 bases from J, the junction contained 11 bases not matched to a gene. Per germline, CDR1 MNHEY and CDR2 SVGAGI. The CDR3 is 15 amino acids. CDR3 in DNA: TGTGCCAGCAATAGAGCGGGAGAAGGAAACGGGGAGCTGTTTTTT. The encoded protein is CASNRAGEGNGELFF.

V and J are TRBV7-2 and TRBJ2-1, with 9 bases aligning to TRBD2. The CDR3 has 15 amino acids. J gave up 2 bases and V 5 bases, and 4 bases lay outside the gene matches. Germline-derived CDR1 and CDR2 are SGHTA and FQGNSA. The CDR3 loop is CASSQTSGPYNEQFF. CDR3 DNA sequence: TGTGCCAGCAGCCAAACTAGCGGGCCCTACAATGAGCAGTTCTTC.

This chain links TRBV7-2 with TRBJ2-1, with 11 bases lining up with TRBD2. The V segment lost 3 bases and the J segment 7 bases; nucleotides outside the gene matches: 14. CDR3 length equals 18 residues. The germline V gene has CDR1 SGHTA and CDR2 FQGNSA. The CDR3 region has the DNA TGTGCCAGCAGCTTGGCGCTAGCGGGAGGACTAATTTGGAATGAGCAGTTCTTC. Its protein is CASSLALAGGLIWNEQFF.

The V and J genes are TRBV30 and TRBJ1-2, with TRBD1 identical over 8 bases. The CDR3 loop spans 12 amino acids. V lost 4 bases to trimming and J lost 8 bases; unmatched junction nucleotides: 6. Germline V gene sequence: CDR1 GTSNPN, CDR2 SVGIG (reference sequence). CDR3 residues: CAWMQGARGYTF. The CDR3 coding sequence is TGTGCCTGGATGCAGGGGGCACGGGGCTACACCTTC. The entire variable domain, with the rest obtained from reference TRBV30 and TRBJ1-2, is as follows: SQTIHQWPATLVQPVGSPLSLECTVEGTSNPNLYWYRQAAGRGLQLLFYSVGIGQISSEVPQNLSASRPQDRQFILSSKKLLLSDSGFYLCAWMQGARGYTFGSGTRLTVV.

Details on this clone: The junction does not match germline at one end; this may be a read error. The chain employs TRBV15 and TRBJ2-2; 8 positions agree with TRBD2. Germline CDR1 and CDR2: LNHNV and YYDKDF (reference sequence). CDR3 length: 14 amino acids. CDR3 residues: CASRELAEFGELFF. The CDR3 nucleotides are TGTGCCTCCAGGGAACTAGCGGAGTTTGGGGAGCTGTTTTTT.

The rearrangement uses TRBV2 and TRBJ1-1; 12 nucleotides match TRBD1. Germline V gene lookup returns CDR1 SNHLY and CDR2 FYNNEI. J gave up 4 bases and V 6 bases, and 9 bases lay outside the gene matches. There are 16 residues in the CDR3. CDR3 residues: CASSRDRGREGTEAFF. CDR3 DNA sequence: TGTGCCAGCAGCCGGGACAGGGGGCGCGAAGGCACTGAAGCTTTCTTT.

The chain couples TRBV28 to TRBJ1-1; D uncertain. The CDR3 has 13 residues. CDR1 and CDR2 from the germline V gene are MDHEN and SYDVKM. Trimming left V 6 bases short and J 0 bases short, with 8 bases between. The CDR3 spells CASSLHLNTEAFF. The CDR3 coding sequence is TGTGCCAGCAGCCTCCATTTGAACACTGAAGCTTTCTTT.

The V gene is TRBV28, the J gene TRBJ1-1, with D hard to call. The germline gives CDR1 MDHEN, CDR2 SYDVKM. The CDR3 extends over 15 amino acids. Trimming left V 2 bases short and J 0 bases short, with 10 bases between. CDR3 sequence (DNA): TGTGCCAGCAGTTTACCGCTACTTATGAACACTGAAGCTTTCTTT. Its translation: CASSLPLLMNTEAFF.

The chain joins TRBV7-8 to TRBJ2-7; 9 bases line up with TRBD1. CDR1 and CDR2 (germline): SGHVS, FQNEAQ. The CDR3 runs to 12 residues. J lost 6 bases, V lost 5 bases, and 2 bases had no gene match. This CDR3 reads CASSRQGGEQYF. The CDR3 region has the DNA TGTGCCAGCAGCCGACAGGGGGGCGAGCAGTACTTC. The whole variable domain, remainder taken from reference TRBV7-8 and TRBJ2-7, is GAGVSQSPRYKVAKRGQDVALRCDPISGHVSLFWYQQALGQGPEFLTYFQNEAQLDKSGLPSDRFFAERPEGSVSTLKIQRTQQEDSAVYLCASSRQGGEQYFGPGTRLTVT.

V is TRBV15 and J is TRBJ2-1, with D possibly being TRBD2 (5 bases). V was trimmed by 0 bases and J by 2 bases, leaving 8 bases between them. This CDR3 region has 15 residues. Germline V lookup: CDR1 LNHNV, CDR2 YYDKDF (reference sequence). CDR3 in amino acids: CATSRELLAYNEQFF. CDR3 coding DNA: TGTGCCACCAGCAGAGAATTACTAGCCTACAATGAGCAGTTCTTC.

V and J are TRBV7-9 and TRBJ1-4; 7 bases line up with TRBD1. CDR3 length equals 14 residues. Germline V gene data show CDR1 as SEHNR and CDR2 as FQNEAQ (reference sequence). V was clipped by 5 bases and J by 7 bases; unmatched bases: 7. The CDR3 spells CASSETGSTEKLFF. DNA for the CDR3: TGTGCCAGCAGCGAGACAGGGAGTACTGAAAAACTGTTTTTT.

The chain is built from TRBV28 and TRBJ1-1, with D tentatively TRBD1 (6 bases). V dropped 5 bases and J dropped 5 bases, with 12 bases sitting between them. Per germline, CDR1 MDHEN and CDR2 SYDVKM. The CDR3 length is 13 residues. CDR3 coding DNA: TGTGCCAGCAGTCTACAGGGAAGGACTGAAGCTTTCTTT. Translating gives CASSLQGRTEAFF.

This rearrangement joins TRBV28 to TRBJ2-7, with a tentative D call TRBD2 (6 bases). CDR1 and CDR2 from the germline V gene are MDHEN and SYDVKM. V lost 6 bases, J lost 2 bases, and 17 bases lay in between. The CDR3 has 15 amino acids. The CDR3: CASSALGSGTYEQYF. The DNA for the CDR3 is TGTGCCAGCAGCGCTCTGGGTAGCGGAACCTACGAGCAGTACTTC.

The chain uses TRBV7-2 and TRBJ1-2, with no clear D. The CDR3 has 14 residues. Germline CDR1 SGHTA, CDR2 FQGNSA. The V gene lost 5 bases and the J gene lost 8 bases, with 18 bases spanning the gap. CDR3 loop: CASSLPGLESGYTF. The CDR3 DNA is TGTGCCAGCAGCCTACCGGGCCTCGAATCGGGCTACACCTTC.

The CDR3 is CASTTSGNTIYF. CDR3 in DNA: TGTGCCAGCACTACCTCTGGAAACACCATATATTTT. This chain links TRBV28 with TRBJ1-3; the D is unclear. The CDR3 runs 12 residues. The V gene's germline CDR1 is MDHEN and CDR2 SYDVKM. Trimming removed 7 bases at V and 0 bases at J, with 4 bases between.

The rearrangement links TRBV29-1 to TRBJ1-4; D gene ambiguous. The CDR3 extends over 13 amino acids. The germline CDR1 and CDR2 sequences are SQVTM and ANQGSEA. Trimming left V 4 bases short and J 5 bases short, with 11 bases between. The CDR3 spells CSVARAWNEKLFF. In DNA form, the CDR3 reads TGCAGCGTTGCTCGGGCCTGGAATGAAAAACTGTTTTTT.

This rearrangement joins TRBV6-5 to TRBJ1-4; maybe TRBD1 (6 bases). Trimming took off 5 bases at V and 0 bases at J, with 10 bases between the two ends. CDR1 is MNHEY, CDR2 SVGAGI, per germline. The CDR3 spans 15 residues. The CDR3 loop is CASSRDISTNEKLFF. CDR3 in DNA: TGTGCCAGCAGTCGGGACATTTCAACTAATGAAAAACTGTTTTTT.

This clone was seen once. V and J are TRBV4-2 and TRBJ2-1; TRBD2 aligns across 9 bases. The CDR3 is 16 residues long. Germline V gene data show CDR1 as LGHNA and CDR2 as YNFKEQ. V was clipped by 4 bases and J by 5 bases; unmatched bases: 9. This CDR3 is CASSRNTASGNNEQFF. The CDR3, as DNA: TGTGCCAGCAGCCGCAATACGGCTAGCGGGAACAATGAGCAGTTCTTC.